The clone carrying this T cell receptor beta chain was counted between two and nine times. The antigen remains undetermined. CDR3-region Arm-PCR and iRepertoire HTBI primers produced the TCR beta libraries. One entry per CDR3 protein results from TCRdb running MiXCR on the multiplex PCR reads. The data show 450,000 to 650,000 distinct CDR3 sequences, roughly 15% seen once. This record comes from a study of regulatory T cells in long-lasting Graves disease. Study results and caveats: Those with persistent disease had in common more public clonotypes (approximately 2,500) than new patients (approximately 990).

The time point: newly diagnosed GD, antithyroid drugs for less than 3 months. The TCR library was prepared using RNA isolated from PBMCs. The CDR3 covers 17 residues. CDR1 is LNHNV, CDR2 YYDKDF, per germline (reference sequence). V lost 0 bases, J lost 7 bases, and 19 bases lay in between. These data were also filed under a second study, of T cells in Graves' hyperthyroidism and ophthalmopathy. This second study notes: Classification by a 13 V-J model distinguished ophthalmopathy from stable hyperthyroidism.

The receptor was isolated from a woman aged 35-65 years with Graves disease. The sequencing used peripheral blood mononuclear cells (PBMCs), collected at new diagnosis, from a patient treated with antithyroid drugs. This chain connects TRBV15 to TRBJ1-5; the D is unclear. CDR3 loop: CATSRDPNEPVRQPQHF. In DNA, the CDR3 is TGTGCCACCAGCAGAGATCCTAATGAGCCGGTAAGGCAGCCCCAGCATTTT.